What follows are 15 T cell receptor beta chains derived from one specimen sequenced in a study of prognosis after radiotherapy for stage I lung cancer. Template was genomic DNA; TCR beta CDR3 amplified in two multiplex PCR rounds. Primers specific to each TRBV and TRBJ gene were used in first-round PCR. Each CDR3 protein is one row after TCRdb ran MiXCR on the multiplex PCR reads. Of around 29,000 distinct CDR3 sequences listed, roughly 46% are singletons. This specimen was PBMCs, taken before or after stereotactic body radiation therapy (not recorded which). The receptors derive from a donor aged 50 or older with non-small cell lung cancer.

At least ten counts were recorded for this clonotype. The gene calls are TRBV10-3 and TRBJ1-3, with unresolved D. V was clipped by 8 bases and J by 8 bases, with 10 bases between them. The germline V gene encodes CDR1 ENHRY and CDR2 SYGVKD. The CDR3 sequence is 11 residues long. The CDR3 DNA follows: TGTGCCATCGGACGGACGGACACCATATATTTT. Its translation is CAIGRTDTIYF.

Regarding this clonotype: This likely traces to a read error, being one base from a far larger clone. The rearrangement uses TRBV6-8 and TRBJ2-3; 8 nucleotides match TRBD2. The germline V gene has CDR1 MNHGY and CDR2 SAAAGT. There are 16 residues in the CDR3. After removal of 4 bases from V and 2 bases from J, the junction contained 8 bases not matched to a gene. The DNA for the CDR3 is TGTGCCAGCAGTTCCCTTAGCGGGGTGGCCACAGATACGCAGTATTTT. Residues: CASSSLSGVATDTQYF.

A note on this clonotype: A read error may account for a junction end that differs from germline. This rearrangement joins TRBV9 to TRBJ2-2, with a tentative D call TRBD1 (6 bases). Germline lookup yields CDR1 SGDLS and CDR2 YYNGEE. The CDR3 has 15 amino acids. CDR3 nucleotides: TGTGTCAGCAACCTACAGGGAAGTTTCACCGGTGAGCTGTTTTTT. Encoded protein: CVSNLQGSFTGELFF.

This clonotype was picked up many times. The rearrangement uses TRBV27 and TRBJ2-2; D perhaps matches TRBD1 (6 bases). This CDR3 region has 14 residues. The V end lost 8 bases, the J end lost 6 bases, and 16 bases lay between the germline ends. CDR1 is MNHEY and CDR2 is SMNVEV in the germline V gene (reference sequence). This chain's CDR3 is CASSNRVIPGELFF. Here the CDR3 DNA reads TGTGCCAGCTCAAACAGGGTAATCCCCGGGGAGCTGTTTTTT.

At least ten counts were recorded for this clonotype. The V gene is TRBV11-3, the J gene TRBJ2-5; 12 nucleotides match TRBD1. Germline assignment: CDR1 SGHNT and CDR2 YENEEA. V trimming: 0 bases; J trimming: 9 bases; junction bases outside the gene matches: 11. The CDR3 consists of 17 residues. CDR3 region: CASSLDTGQGALRAQYF. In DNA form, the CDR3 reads TGTGCCAGCAGCTTAGATACGGGACAGGGGGCGTTGAGGGCCCAGTACTTC.

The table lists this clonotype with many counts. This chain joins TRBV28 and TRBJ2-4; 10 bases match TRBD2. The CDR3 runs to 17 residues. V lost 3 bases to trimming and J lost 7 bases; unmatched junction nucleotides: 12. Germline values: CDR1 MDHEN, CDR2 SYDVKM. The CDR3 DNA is TGTGCCAGCAGTTTTTCTAGCGGGAGACCCGGCCGCAACATTCAGTACTTC. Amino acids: CASSFSSGRPGRNIQYF.

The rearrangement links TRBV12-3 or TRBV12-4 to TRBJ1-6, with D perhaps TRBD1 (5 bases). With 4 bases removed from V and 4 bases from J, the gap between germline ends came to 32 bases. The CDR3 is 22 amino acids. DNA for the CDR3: TGTGCCAGCAGTTACAGGCCCAGGTTTAGTCCCGGTTCGCGGTCTTATAATTCACCCCTCCACTTT. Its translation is CASSYRPRFSPGSRSYNSPLHF.

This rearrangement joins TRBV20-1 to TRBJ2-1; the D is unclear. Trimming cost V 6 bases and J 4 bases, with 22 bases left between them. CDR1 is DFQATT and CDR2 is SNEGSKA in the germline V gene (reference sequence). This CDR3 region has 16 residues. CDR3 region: CSAPRIGIGRYNEQFF. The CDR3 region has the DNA TGCAGTGCACCAAGGATTGGGATAGGTCGTTACAATGAGCAGTTCTTC.

The CDR3 protein is CSARVRDFYEQYF. The DNA of the CDR3 is TGCAGTGCTAGAGTAAGGGACTTCTACGAGCAGTACTTC. The genes are TRBV20-1 and TRBJ2-7, with TRBD2 as a possible D gene (6 bases). The V gene's germline CDR1 is DFQATT and CDR2 SNEGSKA (reference sequence). CDR3 length: 13 residues. V lost 1 base and J 3 bases, leaving 10 bases between the germline ends.

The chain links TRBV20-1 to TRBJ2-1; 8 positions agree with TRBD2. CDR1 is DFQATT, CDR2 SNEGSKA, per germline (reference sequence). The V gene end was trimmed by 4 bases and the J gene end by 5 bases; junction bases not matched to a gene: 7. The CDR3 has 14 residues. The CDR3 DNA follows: TGCAGTGCTAAACTATCGGGGGGGCACAATGAGCAGTTCTTC. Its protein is CSAKLSGGHNEQFF.

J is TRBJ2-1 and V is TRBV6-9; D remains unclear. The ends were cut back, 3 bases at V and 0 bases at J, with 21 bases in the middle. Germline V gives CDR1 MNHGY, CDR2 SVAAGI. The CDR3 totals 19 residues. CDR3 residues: CASSYPIDWVPYSYNEQFF. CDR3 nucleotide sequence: TGTGCCAGCAGTTACCCGATTGATTGGGTTCCGTACTCCTACAATGAGCAGTTCTTC.

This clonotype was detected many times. The CDR3 loop is CASSYAGTTNYGYTF. The DNA for the CDR3 is TGTGCCAGCAGTTACGCCGGGACTACTAACTATGGCTACACCTTC. The chain combines TRBV6-5 with TRBJ1-2; D is possibly TRBD1 (5 bases). V lost 2 bases and J 0 bases, leaving 10 bases between the germline ends. Germline CDR1 reads MNHEY; CDR2 reads SVGAGI. The CDR3 has 15 amino acids.

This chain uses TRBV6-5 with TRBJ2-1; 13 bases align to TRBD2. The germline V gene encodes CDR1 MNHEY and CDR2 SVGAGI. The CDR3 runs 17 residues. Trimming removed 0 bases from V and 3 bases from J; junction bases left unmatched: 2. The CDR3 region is CASSYSGLAGVYNEQFF. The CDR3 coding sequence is TGTGCCAGCAGTTACTCCGGACTAGCGGGAGTCTACAATGAGCAGTTCTTC.

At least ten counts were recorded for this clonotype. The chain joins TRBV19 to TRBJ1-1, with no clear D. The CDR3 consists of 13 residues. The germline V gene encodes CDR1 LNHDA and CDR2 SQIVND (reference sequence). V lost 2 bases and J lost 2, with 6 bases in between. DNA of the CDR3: TGTGCCAGTAGTATAATGGGAAACACTGAAGCTTTCTTT. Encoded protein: CASSIMGNTEAFF. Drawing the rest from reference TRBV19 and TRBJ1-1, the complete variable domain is DGGITQSPKYLFRKEGQNVTLSCEQNLNHDAMYWYRQDPGQGLRLIYYSQIVNDFQKGDIAEGYSVSREKKESFPLTVTSAQKNPTAFYLCASSIMGNTEAFFGQGTRLTVV.

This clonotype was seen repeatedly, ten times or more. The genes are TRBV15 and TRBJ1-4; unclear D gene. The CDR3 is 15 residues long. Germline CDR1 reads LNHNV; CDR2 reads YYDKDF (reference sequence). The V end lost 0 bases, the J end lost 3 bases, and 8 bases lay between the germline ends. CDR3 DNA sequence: TGTGCCACCAGCAGAGAACGGGTCGCTAATGAAAAACTGTTTTTT. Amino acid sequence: CATSRERVANEKLFF.